These 8 T cell receptor beta chains originate from one sample sequenced in a study of T-cell memory formation after mild COVID-19 (dated by TCRdb to the early 2020s). The protocol used for the library was 5' RACE. Sequencing was performed on an Illumina NovaSeq 6000. The public reads were run again by TCRdb, first through fastp at Q25 and then through MiXCR, and only productive beta chains were kept. Rows matching on CDR3 protein sequence are summarized as one entry with the most common DNA and genes. Recorded for this sample are hundreds of thousands of distinct CDR3 sequences; roughly 18% of them occurred a single time. Together, the top ten hold more than 10% of the sample. Material for sequencing was PBMCs or a T cell subset sorted from them (not recorded which). Source of these receptors: an adult woman who had mild COVID-19 (a few samples of this study predate the infection). The sample titles of this study are shuffled in the database, so cell type and time point are left out; the donor was told from shared clones.

V gene TRBV27 combines with J gene TRBJ2-7, with 13 bases lining up with TRBD2. Germline CDR1 reads MNHEY; CDR2 reads SMNVEV (reference sequence). Germline trimming cut 5 bases from V and 4 bases from J; bases unmatched to any gene: 11. The CDR3 covers 17 residues. The CDR3 loop is CASSLPLTTSGGYEQYF. The CDR3 DNA reads as TGTGCCAGCAGTCTTCCTCTTACGACTAGCGGGGGGTACGAGCAGTACTTC.

This clonotype was observed a few times. The V call is TRBV7-3, the J call TRBJ2-2; tentative D call: TRBD2 (6 bases). Germline values: CDR1 SGHTA, CDR2 FQGTGA. This CDR3 contains 16 residues. Trimming removed 1 base at V and 1 base at J, with 10 bases between. CDR3 DNA sequence: TGTGCCAGCAGCTTAAGAGCGGGCGTGAACACCGGGGAGCTGTTTTTT. It yields the protein CASSLRAGVNTGELFF.

V and J are TRBV19 and TRBJ2-4, with 7 bases fitting TRBD1. Germline lookup yields CDR1 LNHDA and CDR2 SQIVND (reference sequence). V lost 7 bases and J lost 0; bases outside the gene matches: 9. The CDR3 is 16 residues long. CDR3 protein: CASIPDRSIAKNIQYF. CDR3 DNA sequence: TGTGCCAGTATTCCGGACAGGAGCATAGCCAAAAACATTCAGTACTTC.

This clonotype was observed a handful of times. The chain combines TRBV20-1 with TRBJ2-1; the D gene is possibly TRBD1 (5 bases). CDR1 is DFQATT and CDR2 is SNEGSKA in the germline V gene (reference sequence). The CDR3 has 14 residues. The V end lost 2 bases, the J end lost 6 bases, and 14 bases lay between the germline ends. The CDR3 spells CSARKGLSGNEQFF. CDR3 nucleotides: TGCAGTGCTAGAAAGGGGCTTTCCGGCAATGAGCAGTTCTTC.

The rearrangement uses TRBV20-1 and TRBJ1-1; no definite D call. The CDR3 covers 14 residues. The germline CDR1 and CDR2 sequences are DFQATT and SNEGSKA (reference sequence). The germline V and J ends were trimmed by 6 bases and 2 bases, with 16 bases remaining between them. In DNA, the CDR3 is TGCAGTGCCCGGACGAGCCTAAGAAACACTGAAGCTTTCTTT. This encodes CSARTSLRNTEAFF.

The sample holds a few counts of this clonotype. This chain connects TRBV5-1 to TRBJ1-2, with D possibly TRBD1 on 5 matching bases. CDR1 is SGHRS, CDR2 YFSETQ, per germline. Trimming took 7 bases from V and 5 from J, leaving 12 bases between them. This CDR3 spans 12 amino acids. In nucleotides, the CDR3 is TGCGCCAGCGCCAGGGAAGGATATGGCTACACCTTC. It encodes CASAREGYGYTF.

The rearrangement uses TRBV7-2 and TRBJ2-3; D might be TRBD1 (6 bases). Trimming cost V 2 bases and J 0 bases, with 12 bases left between them. There are 16 residues in the CDR3. CDR1 is SGHTA, CDR2 FQGNSA, per germline. CDR3 DNA sequence: TGTGCCAGCAGCTTATCGGGGACAAGAAGCACAGATACGCAGTATTTT. Translated: CASSLSGTRSTDTQYF.

The chain combines TRBV4-1 with TRBJ2-7; 13 bases line up with TRBD2. V gave up 5 bases and J gave up 4 bases; unmatched junction bases: 5. The CDR3 covers 15 residues. Germline assignment: CDR1 MGHRA and CDR2 YSYEKL. The CDR3 DNA is TGCGCCAGCAGCGAACGGACTAGCGGGAGATACGAGCAGTACTTC. Protein product: CASSERTSGRYEQYF.